The sequence of this T cell receptor (beta chain) was determined in a study of blood T cell repertoires in COVID-19. Study details: From the United States, Italy and Spain came samples of acute and convalescent COVID-19. T cells, B-cell-depleted T cells, or PBMCs supplied cDNA or gDNA.

Method: immunoSEQ multiplex PCR; TCRdb's copy keeps in-frame clones and lacks some. Of some 100,000 clones in the sample, more than 80% were seen once. This CDR3 is 13 amino acids long. Germline V gene data show CDR1 as MNHEY and CDR2 as SVGAGI. V lost 3 bases to trimming and J lost 3 bases, with 8 bases between them. The source of this sequence is a human donor in a cohort sampled during active COVID-19. J is TRBJ1-2 and V is TRBV6-5; D ambiguous. Specimen: peripheral blood. In nucleotides, the CDR3 is TGTGCCAGCAGTTATGACACTTACTATGGCTACACCTTC. Encoded protein: CASSYDTYYGYTF.